The source of this T cell receptor beta chain is a study of blood T cells in healthy people across ages. Germline values: CDR1 LGHDT, CDR2 YNNKEL (reference sequence). The CDR3 has 14 amino acids. V dropped 0 bases and J dropped 5 bases, with 9 bases sitting between them. Using a J-beta primer mix together with a sample-barcoded 5' primer, a second PCR was run for about 6 to 11 cycles. TCRdb called the 5' RACE reads again in MiXCR, with one record for every CDR3 protein. The sample lists roughly 730,000 distinct CDR3 sequences; approximately 60% were seen once. The sequenced material came from blood. The sequence was collected from a man aged 40-49 years in good health. J is TRBJ2-3 and V is TRBV3-1; D remains ambiguous. In DNA form, the CDR3 reads TGTGCCAGCAGCCAAGATCGTTCTGGAGATACGCAGTATTTT. It codes for CASSQDRSGDTQYF.